The sequence of this TCR beta chain was determined in a study of T cell changes during pregnancy in multiple sclerosis. This table comes from immunoSEQ multiplex PCR, and its TCRdb copy is limited to in-frame clones, with some not included. The data contain some 50,000 clones, 92% of them singletons. Germline V gene sequence: CDR1 LNHDA, CDR2 SQIVND (reference sequence). V dropped 3 bases and J dropped 0 bases, with 9 bases sitting between them. CDR3 length: 14 amino acids. The sequence came from a female donor with multiple sclerosis, enrolled in a pregnancy study. The chain couples TRBV19 to TRBJ2-7; D is perhaps TRBD2 (5 bases). The sequencing used CD4+ T cells from peripheral blood mononuclear cells, collected in the second trimester of pregnancy. The CDR3 coding sequence is TGTGCCAGTAGTATCGGGGTTAACTCCTACGAGCAGTACTTC. As protein: CASSIGVNSYEQYF.